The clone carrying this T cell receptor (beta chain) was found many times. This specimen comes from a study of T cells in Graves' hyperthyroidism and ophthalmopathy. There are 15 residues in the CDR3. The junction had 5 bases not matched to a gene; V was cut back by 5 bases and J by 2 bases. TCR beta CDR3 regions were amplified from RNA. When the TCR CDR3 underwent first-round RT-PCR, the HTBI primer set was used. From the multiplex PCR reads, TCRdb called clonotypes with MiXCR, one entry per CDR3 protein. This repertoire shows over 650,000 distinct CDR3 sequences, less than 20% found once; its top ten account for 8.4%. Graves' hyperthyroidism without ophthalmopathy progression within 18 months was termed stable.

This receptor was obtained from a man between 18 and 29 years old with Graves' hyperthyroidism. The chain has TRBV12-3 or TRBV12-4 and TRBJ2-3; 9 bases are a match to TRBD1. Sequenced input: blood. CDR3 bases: TGTGCCAGCAGTATCGGACAGGGGATCACAGATACGCAGTATTTT. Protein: CASSIGQGITDTQYF.